Following are 3 T cell receptor beta chains from one sample sequenced in a study of patients and donors after allogeneic stem cell transplantation. TCRdb recomputed calls from the RT-PCR reads with MiXCR, one row per CDR3 protein. The top ten clones hold roughly a third of a sample with around 31,000 distinct CDR3 sequences, nearly 7% of them seen once. Source material: blood, either unsorted or a sorted T cell fraction (not recorded which). Receptors originate from a human donor who was either an allogeneic HSCT recipient or a stem cell or donor lymphocyte infusion donor (not recorded which). It is not recorded whose cells these are; they may come from a transplant donor.

This clonotype occurred a few times. The CDR3 loop is CASSDGPSGANVLTF. In DNA form, the CDR3 reads TGTGCCAGCTCAGACGGACCCTCTGGGGCCAACGTCCTGACTTTC. The chain links TRBV18 to TRBJ2-6; D is undetermined. Per germline, CDR1 KGHSH and CDR2 LQKENI. This CDR3 contains 15 residues. V lost 5 bases, J lost 0 bases, and 8 bases lay in between.

In its sample, this clonotype was seen many times. The CDR3 protein is CASSQDLPGHSYGYTF. CDR3 DNA: TGCGCCAGCAGCCAAGATCTCCCGGGACACAGCTATGGCTACACCTTC. The rearrangement uses TRBV4-3 and TRBJ1-2; D perhaps matches TRBD1 (6 bases). The CDR3 length is 16 residues. Germline V lookup: CDR1 LGHNA, CDR2 YSLEER. V lost 0 bases and J lost 4, with 15 bases in between.

This clonotype was counted between two and nine times. This chain connects TRBV7-2 to TRBJ1-1; D possibly corresponds to TRBD1 (6 bases). This CDR3 is 15 amino acids long. CDR1 is SGHTA, CDR2 FQGNSA, per germline. V dropped 5 bases and J dropped 7 bases, with 20 bases sitting between them. The CDR3 is CASSGPRGLLSEAFF. Written as DNA, the CDR3 is TGTGCCAGCAGCGGTCCCAGGGGACTGCTCAGTGAAGCTTTCTTT.